This note documents a single TCR beta chain sequence. This clonotype was detected many times. What antigen it recognizes has not been identified. Per-base quality was not reported, and no clone a single base away is much larger than it. The Immunoverse kit was used to build TCR libraries from 400 ng RNA, with molecular barcoded adaptors covering alpha/delta and beta/gamma chains. The same RNA used for transcriptome sequencing was used for TCR library preparation. TCR libraries were sequenced on an Illumina HiSeq 4000 with 2 x 150 cycles. The authors' analysis ran thus. MiXCR aligned TCR reads to human V, D, J and C references and assembled the aligned reads into CDR3 clonotypes, with quality filtering and error correction included. Clonotype counts and gene usage diversity were analyzed with the tcR package in R. For inspection of raw mapping reads, RNA-seq reads were mapped by STAR aligner version 2.5.3a onto GRCh37 of the human genome. To test how sequencing depth affected the clonotypes detected, IR-seq fastq files were randomly downsampled with Seqtk 1.3. TCRdb reprocessing: public reads trimmed at Q25 with fastp, clones called with MiXCR, in-frame beta chains kept. All rows with the same CDR3 protein become a single entry with the most common DNA and genes. These V and J calls derive from TCRdb rather than the authors' analysis. Counted in this sample were fewer than 100,000 distinct CDR3 sequences; roughly 12% of them appeared once. Of the sample, approximately 15% falls within the top ten clones.

Each patient had bone marrow sampled at the time of active disease. Bone marrow mononuclear cells were isolated by Ficoll-Hypaque density gradient centrifugation. To remove myeloma plasma cells, the cells were labeled with CD138 magnetic microbeads on a MACS separator, and CD138-negative cells were then collected by negative selection. The purity of the isolated cells was checked by flow cytometry with CD138 antibodies on an Attune NxT. TRIzol reagent was used to extract total RNA, and a NanoDrop spectrophotometer was used to quantify the extracted RNA. For each patient, the CD138-negative bone marrow sample underwent paired RNA-seq and IR-seq. Per the germline V gene, SGHVS is the CDR1 and FQNEAQ is the CDR2. V is reduced by 5 bases and J by 4 bases, leaving a spacing of 11 bases between them. The CDR3 goes from the cysteine to the phenylalanine over 13 residues. The sequence is cut down to CDR3 DNA, 39 bases in frame from base 1.

This specimen belongs to a study of read filtering for tumor transcriptome and immune sequencing (dated by TCRdb to 2018 to 2021). Notes on the research overall: The cohort consisted of some 17 male and some 15 female patients, with a mean age of around 60 years and an age range of about 45 to 90. One of the main goals was to work out a read-filtering strategy for immune repertoire data, in particular whether clonotypes backed by only a single read should be removed. Per sample, about 4 to 11 million TCR-region mapped reads were obtained with IR-seq, compared with only 85 to 1273 with RNA-seq. After DNase treatment, whole-transcriptome libraries were prepared with the TruSeq RNA Access Library Prep Kit. TCR repertoires obtained by targeted immune repertoire sequencing and by bulk whole-transcriptome sequencing performed on the same bone marrow samples were compared. Under revised international staging, eight or nine patients fell into R-ISS I, more than 15 into R-ISS II and 7 into R-ISS III.

The paper as a whole reports these results and caveats: Single-read clonotypes made up around 82% of clonotypes but only about 4% of total reads in IR-seq, compared with 65% to 75% of clonotypes and 40% to 55% of reads in RNA-seq. The sorted CD138-negative fraction was composed of a mixed bone marrow immune population rather than of purified T cells. IR-seq captured clonotypes at much higher depth and more reliably than RNA-seq, and smaller IR-seq throughput sufficed to identify most shared clonotypes. The correlation between IR-seq and RNA-seq shared clonotype proportions rose when single-read clonotypes were removed.

The receptor was derived from a donor aged 40 or older with multiple myeloma. The sequence is built from TRBV7-8 and TRBJ2-5, with TRBD1 tentatively as D gene (5 bases match). Sequenced: a population of CD138-negative cells sorted from bone marrow. Read against the paper, the sample's cell subset or site label means: bone marrow mononuclear cells depleted of CD138+ plasma/myeloma cells by negative magnetic selection. The base sequence is TGTGCCAGCAGCCCCCAAGGGGTAGAGACCCAGTACTTC. The resulting protein is CASSPQGVETQYF. The CDR3, completed at both ends by the reference TRBV7-8 and TRBJ2-5 genes, gives the full variable domain GAGVSQSPRYKVAKRGQDVALRCDPISGHVSLFWYQQALGQGPEFLTYFQNEAQLDKSGLPSDRFFAERPEGSVSTLKIQRTQQEDSAVYLCASSPQGVETQYFGPGTRLLVL.